This note documents a single TCR beta chain sequence. The antigen is not known. The sample belongs to a study of CD8+ T cells in alopecia areata. As for the study in general: Percent of scalp involved defined treated patients' severity scores. Study conclusions and caveats: Possibly as an HLA-related effect, TCR sharing across patients appeared less clear than in mice.

TCR sequencing used cDNA made by reverse transcription of extracted RNA. TCRdb's table, derived via immunoSEQ multiplex PCR, lists solely in-frame clones and lacks some. This sample yields about 200,000 clones, of which about three fifths are seen a single time; approximately 1.4% belongs to the top ten. Treatment noted: oral pan-JAK inhibitor, 5-10 mg twice daily. The clonotype comes from a human donor with alopecia areata. The input for sequencing was CD4+ T cells sorted from blood, taken at approximately week 49, from a patient treated with tofacitinib.

The chain's CDR3 is CASRQLGRSTDTQYF. The CDR3 DNA is TGTGCCAGCAGACAACTAGGGAGGAGCACAGATACGCAGTATTTT. The chain employs TRBV7-2 and TRBJ2-3, with D maybe TRBD2 (6 bases). The CDR3 extends over 15 amino acids. Germline V gene data show CDR1 as SGHTA and CDR2 as FQGNSA. Trimming stripped 6 bases from V and 0 bases from J, with 13 bases between.